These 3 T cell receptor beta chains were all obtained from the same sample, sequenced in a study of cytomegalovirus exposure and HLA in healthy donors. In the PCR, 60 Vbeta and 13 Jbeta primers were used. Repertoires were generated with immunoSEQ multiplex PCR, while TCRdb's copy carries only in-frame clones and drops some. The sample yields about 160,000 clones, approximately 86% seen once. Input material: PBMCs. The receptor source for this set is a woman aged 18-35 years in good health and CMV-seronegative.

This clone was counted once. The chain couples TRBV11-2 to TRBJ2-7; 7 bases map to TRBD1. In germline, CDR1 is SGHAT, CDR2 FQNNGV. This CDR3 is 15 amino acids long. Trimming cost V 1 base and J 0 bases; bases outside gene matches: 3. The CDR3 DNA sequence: TGTGCCAGCAGCTTAGTAGAGGGGGCCTCCTACGAGCAGTACTTC. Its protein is CASSLVEGASYEQYF.

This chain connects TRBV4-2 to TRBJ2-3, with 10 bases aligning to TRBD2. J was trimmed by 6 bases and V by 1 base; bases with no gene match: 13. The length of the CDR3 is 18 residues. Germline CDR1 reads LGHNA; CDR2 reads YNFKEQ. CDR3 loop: CASSQGASGGAGVDTQYF. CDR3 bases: TGTGCCAGCAGCCAAGGGGCCAGCGGGGGGGCCGGGGTGGATACGCAGTATTTT.

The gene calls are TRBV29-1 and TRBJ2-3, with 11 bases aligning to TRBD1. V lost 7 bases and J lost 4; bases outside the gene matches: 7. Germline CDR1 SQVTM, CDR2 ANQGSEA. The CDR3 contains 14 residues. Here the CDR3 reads CSAGGGQGADTQYF. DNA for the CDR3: TGCAGCGCTGGGGGGGGACAGGGGGCAGATACGCAGTATTTT.